Listed here are 2 T cell receptor beta chains from one sample, sequenced in a study of blood T cell repertoires in COVID-19. Profiled with immunoSEQ multiplex PCR; TCRdb holds only in-frame clones, not every one. The sample has roughly 190,000 clones; around 82% are singletons. The specimen was PBMCs or T cells enriched from blood (not recorded which). These receptors all stem from a woman aged 45 to 65 with acute COVID-19.

J is TRBJ1-1 and V is TRBV6-1; no firm D call. The CDR3 sequence is 16 residues long. Germline-derived CDR1 and CDR2 are MNHNS and SASEGT. Trimming took off 4 bases at V and 1 base at J, with 16 bases between the two ends. CDR3 protein: CASSGRFGGSNTEAFF. The CDR3 DNA reads TGTGCCAGCAGTGGGAGGTTTGGCGGTTCGAACACTGAAGCTTTCTTT.

The rearrangement joins TRBV10-2 to TRBJ1-2; 8 nucleotides line up with TRBD1. Losses at the gene ends were 7 bases for V and 4 bases for J; bases not matched to a gene: 2. This CDR3 is built from 12 residues. Germline V gene lookup returns CDR1 WSHSY and CDR2 SAAADI. CDR3 protein: CASTGGVYGYTF. The CDR3 DNA sequence: TGCGCCAGCACAGGGGGCGTCTATGGCTACACCTTC.